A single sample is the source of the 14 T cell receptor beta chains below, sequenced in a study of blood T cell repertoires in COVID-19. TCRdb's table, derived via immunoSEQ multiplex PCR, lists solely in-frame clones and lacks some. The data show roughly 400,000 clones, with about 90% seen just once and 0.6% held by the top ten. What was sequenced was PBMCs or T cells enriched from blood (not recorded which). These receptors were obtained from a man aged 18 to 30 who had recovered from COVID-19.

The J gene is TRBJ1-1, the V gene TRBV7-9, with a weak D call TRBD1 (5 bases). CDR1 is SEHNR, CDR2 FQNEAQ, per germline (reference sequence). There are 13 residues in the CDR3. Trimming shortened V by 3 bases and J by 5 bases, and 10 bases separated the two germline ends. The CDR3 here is CASSFGAGTEAFF. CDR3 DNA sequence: TGTGCCAGCAGCTTTGGGGCAGGGACTGAAGCTTTCTTT.

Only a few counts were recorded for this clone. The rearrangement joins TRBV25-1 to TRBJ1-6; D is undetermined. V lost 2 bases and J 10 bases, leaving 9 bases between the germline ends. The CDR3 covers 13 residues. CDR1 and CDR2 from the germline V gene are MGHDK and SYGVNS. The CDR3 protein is CASSEVGSSPLHF. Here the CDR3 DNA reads TGTGCCAGCAGTGAAGTAGGGAGCTCACCCCTCCACTTT.

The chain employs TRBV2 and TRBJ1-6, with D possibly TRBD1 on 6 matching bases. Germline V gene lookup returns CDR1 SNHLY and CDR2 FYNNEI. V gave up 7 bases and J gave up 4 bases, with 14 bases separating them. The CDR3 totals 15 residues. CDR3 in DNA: TGTGCCAGCATTCAGGGGCGGACATATAATTCACCCCTCCACTTT. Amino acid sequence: CASIQGRTYNSPLHF.

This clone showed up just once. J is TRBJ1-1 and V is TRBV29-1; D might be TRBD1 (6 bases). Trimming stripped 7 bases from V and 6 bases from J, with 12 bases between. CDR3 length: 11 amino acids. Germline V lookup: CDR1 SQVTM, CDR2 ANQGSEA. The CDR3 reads CSAVKGAEAFF. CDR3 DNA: TGCAGCGCGGTCAAGGGGGCTGAAGCTTTCTTT.

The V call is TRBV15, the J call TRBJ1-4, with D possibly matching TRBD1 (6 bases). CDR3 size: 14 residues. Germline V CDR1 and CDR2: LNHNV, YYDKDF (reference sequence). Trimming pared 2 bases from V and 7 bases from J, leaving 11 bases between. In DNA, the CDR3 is TGTGCCACCAGCAGAACAGGGTCCCCTGAAAAACTGTTTTTT. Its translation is CATSRTGSPEKLFF.

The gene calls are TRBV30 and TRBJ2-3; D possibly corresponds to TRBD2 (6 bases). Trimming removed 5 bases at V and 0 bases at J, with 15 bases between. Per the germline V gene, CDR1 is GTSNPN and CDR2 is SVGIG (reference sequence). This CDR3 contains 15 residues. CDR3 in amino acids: CAWEEGSSSTDTQYF. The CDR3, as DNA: TGTGCCTGGGAGGAGGGGAGTTCAAGCACAGATACGCAGTATTTT.

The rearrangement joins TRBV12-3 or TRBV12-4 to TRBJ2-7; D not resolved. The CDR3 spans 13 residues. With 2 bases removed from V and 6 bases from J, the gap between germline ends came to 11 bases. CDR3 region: CASSLLQVGEQYF. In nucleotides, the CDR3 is TGTGCCAGCAGTTTATTGCAGGTAGGCGAGCAGTACTTC.

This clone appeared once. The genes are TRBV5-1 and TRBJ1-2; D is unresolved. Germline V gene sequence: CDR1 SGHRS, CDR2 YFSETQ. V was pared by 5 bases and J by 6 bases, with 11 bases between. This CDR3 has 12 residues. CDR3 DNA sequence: TGCGCCAGCAGGTGGCCGCCCGATGGCTACACCTTC. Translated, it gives CASRWPPDGYTF.

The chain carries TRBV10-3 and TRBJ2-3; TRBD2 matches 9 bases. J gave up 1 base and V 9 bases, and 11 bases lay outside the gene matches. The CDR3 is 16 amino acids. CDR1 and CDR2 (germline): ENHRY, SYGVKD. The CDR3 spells CAISGTSLEGTDTQYF. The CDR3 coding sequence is TGTGCCATTTCTGGGACTAGCCTAGAGGGCACAGATACGCAGTATTTT.

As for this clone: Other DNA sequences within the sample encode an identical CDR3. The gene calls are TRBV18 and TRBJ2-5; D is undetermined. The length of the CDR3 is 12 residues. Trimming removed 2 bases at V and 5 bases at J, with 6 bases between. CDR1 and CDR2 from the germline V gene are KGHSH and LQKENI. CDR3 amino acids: CASSPGPETQYF. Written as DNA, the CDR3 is TGTGCCAGCTCACCAGGGCCGGAGACCCAGTACTTC.

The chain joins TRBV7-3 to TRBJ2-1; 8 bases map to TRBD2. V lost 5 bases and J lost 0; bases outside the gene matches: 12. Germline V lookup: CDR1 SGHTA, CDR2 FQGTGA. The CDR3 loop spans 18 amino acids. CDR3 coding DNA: TGTGCCAGCAGCCAAGGGCTAGCGGGCCGAAACTCCTACAATGAGCAGTTCTTC. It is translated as CASSQGLAGRNSYNEQFF.

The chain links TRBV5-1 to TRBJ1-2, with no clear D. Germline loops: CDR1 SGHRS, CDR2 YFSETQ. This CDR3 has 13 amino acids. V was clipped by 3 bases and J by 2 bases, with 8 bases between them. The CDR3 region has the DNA TGCGCCAGCAGCTATGACAACAACTATGGCTACACCTTC. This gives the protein CASSYDNNYGYTF.

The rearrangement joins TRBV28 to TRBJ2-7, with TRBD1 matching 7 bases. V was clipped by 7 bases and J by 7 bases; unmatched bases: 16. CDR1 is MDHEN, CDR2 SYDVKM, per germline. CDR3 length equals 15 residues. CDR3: CASTFRTGGFKEQYF. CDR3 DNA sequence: TGTGCCAGCACCTTCAGGACAGGAGGTTTTAAGGAGCAGTACTTC.

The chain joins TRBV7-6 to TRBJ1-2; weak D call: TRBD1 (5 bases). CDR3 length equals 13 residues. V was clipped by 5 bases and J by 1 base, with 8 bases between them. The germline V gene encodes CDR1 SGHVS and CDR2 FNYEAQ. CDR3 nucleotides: TGTGCCAGCAGCCCAGACAGTAACTATGGCTACACCTTC. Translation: CASSPDSNYGYTF.